The rows below give T cell receptor beta chains drawn from one sample of a study of cytotoxic CD8 clonotypes in ibrutinib-treated CLL. Sequenced by immunoSEQ multiplex PCR; TCRdb stores in-frame clones only, minus some. The table includes some 300,000 clones, about 80% detected once. This sample comprised PBMCs, obtained before ibrutinib treatment. The receptors were gathered from a human donor with chronic lymphocytic leukemia. Both conserved end residues are part of each CDR3. A D gene is named only where the DNA matches it firmly. Size is omitted from some rows. Given values are once, few, many or a class for expanded clones.

j_gene: TRBJ1-1
d_gene: -
abundance: once
v_gene: TRBV18
CDR3nt: TGTGCCAGCTCACCACAGGTGGGGGGGTACACTGAAGCTTTCTTT
CDR3aa: CASSPQVGGYTEAFF

j_gene: TRBJ1-1
d_gene: TRBD1
abundance: -
v_gene: TRBV4-3
CDR3nt: TGCGCCAGCAGCCAGGTAGACAGGGACACTGAAGCTTTCTTT
CDR3aa: CASSQVDRDTEAFF

j_gene: TRBJ1-4
d_gene: -
abundance: few
v_gene: TRBV9
CDR3nt: TGTGCCAGCAGCGTAGGTGCGGGCAGGGTTGGTGAAAAACTGTTTTTT
CDR3aa: CASSVGAGRVGEKLFF

j_gene: TRBJ1-2
d_gene: -
abundance: -
v_gene: TRBV13
CDR3nt: TGTGCCAGCAGCACCCCCGGGTCTCAATATGGCTACACCTTC
CDR3aa: CASSTPGSQYGYTF

j_gene: TRBJ2-1
d_gene: -
abundance: -
v_gene: TRBV2
CDR3nt: TGTGCCAGCAGTGTTGGTGCCCTAAATGAGCAGTTCTTC
CDR3aa: CASSVGALNEQFF

j_gene: TRBJ2-7
d_gene: -
abundance: once
v_gene: TRBV6-1
CDR3nt: TGTGCCAGCAGTGATCTGGGTACGCGGTCTTACGAGCAGTACTTC
CDR3aa: CASSDLGTRSYEQYF

j_gene: TRBJ2-1
d_gene: TRBD2
abundance: many
v_gene: TRBV7-2
CDR3nt: TGTGCCAGCAGCTTAAGGCTAGCGGGGAGCTCCTACAATGAGCAGTTCTTC
CDR3aa: CASSLRLAGSSYNEQFF

j_gene: TRBJ2-1
d_gene: -
abundance: -
v_gene: TRBV7-2
CDR3nt: TGTGCCAGCAGCTACCGCAATGAGCAGTTCTTC
CDR3aa: CASSYRNEQFF

j_gene: TRBJ2-7
d_gene: TRBD1
abundance: -
v_gene: TRBV4-1
CDR3nt: TGCGCCAGCAGCCACGGACAGGGGATCTCCTACGAGCAGTACTTC
CDR3aa: CASSHGQGISYEQYF

j_gene: TRBJ2-7
d_gene: TRBD1
abundance: -
v_gene: TRBV6-6
CDR3nt: TGTGCCAGCAGTTACTTACGACAGGGCGCTGACCACGAGCAGTACTTC
CDR3aa: CASSYLRQGADHEQYF

j_gene: TRBJ2-3
d_gene: TRBD1
abundance: -
v_gene: TRBV27
CDR3nt: TGTGCCAGCAGTTCAGACAGGGGCACAGATACGCAGTATTTT
CDR3aa: CASSSDRGTDTQYF

j_gene: TRBJ2-5
d_gene: -
abundance: -
v_gene: TRBV13
CDR3nt: TGTGCCAGCAGCTTAGTGGGAGAACGTGAGACCCAGTACTTC
CDR3aa: CASSLVGERETQYF

j_gene: TRBJ1-1
d_gene: -
abundance: -
v_gene: TRBV6-1
CDR3nt: TGTGCCAGCAGTGACCTGGGGAAAAACACTGAAGCTTTCTTT
CDR3aa: CASSDLGKNTEAFF

j_gene: TRBJ2-3
d_gene: -
abundance: -
v_gene: TRBV6-6
CDR3nt: TGTGCCAGCAGTCCTGAGCGGGATACGCAGTATTTT
CDR3aa: CASSPERDTQYF

j_gene: TRBJ1-2
d_gene: -
abundance: -
v_gene: TRBV9
CDR3nt: TGTGCCAGCAGCGGTTCCTCCGTAATGGATGGCTACACCTTC
CDR3aa: CASSGSSVMDGYTF

j_gene: TRBJ2-5
d_gene: -
abundance: -
v_gene: TRBV30
CDR3nt: TGTGCCTGGAGTGTACGTAGGACCTCAGAGACCCAGTACTTC
CDR3aa: CAWSVRRTSETQYF

j_gene: TRBJ2-1
d_gene: -
abundance: -
v_gene: TRBV20-1
CDR3nt: TGCAGTGCCCTAGATTACAATGAGCAGTTCTTC
CDR3aa: CSALDYNEQFF

j_gene: TRBJ1-5
d_gene: TRBD1
abundance: many
v_gene: TRBV7-2
CDR3nt: TGTGCCAGCAGCCGTACAGGGGGCTTCCGACAGCCCCAGCATTTT
CDR3aa: CASSRTGGFRQPQHF

j_gene: TRBJ1-5
d_gene: -
abundance: -
v_gene: TRBV23-1
CDR3nt: TGCGCCAGCACCTTCCGACATTTT
CDR3aa: CASTFRHF

j_gene: TRBJ2-5
d_gene: -
abundance: -
v_gene: TRBV2
CDR3nt: TGTGCCAGCAGTGAGGGGTATGAGACCCAGTACTTC
CDR3aa: CASSEGYETQYF

j_gene: TRBJ2-1
d_gene: -
abundance: -
v_gene: TRBV4-3
CDR3nt: TGCGCCAGCAGCCCCTACTCGGGCCACAATGAGCAGTTCTTC
CDR3aa: CASSPYSGHNEQFF